Listed here are 9 T cell receptor beta chains from one sample, sequenced in a study of blood T cell repertoires in COVID-19. Clones were sequenced by immunoSEQ multiplex PCR, and TCRdb holds only the in-frame ones, with some missing. The table includes some 81,000 clones, nearly 95% detected once. The specimen was peripheral blood. All receptors derive from a human donor with active COVID-19. The donor label of this sample is uncertain.

This clone has a handful of counts. The chain has TRBV5-1 and TRBJ2-7, with TRBD1 identical over 9 bases. This CDR3 region has 15 residues. CDR1 and CDR2 (germline): SGHRS, YFSETQ. V trimming: 1 base; J trimming: 1 base; junction bases outside the gene matches: 3. The CDR3, as DNA: TGCGCCAGCAGCTTGACCGGGACAGGGTCCTACGAGCAGTACTTC. This gives the protein CASSLTGTGSYEQYF.

The chain recombines TRBV25-1 with TRBJ2-3; 8 nucleotides agree with TRBD2. CDR3 length: 15 amino acids. J gave up 3 bases and V 5 bases, and 7 bases lay outside the gene matches. CDR1 is MGHDK and CDR2 is SYGVNS in the germline V gene. The CDR3 protein is CASSFTGGRTDTQYF. The DNA for the CDR3 is TGTGCCAGCAGTTTTACGGGGGGGAGGACAGATACGCAGTATTTT.

The chain couples TRBV9 to TRBJ2-2, with 8 bases fitting TRBD1. From germline, CDR1 is SGDLS and CDR2 YYNGEE. The CDR3 has 16 amino acids. Trimming removed 3 bases from V and 2 bases from J; junction bases left unmatched: 6. The CDR3 region has the DNA TGTGCCAGCAGCGACCGGACAGGGATAAACACCGGGGAGCTGTTTTTT. This gives the protein CASSDRTGINTGELFF.

V and J are TRBV5-6 and TRBJ2-1; 7 bases agree with TRBD1. CDR3 size: 15 residues. Losses at the gene ends were 4 bases for V and 7 bases for J; bases not matched to a gene: 11. In germline, CDR1 is SGHDT, CDR2 YYEEEE. The CDR3 protein is CASSIAGGMRNEQFF. DNA for the CDR3: TGTGCCAGCAGCATCGCAGGGGGTATGAGGAATGAGCAGTTCTTC.

V is TRBV7-9 and J is TRBJ2-1, with 9 bases fitting TRBD1. This CDR3 is built from 13 residues. Germline CDR1 reads SEHNR; CDR2 reads FQNEAQ (reference sequence). V shed 4 bases, J shed 9 bases, and the junction held 4 bases outside the gene matches. The CDR3 here is CASSSGQGTEQFF. For the CDR3, the DNA is TGTGCCAGCAGCTCGGGACAGGGCACTGAGCAGTTCTTC.

This sequence joins TRBV11-3 and TRBJ2-4; 9 bases are a match to TRBD2. V lost 2 bases and J lost 1; bases outside the gene matches: 3. The CDR3 has 16 residues. The germline gives CDR1 SGHNT, CDR2 YENEEA. As DNA, the CDR3 is TGTGCCAGCAGCTTAATCCTAGCGGGGGCCAAAAACATTCAGTACTTC. Its protein is CASSLILAGAKNIQYF.

The J gene is TRBJ1-2, the V gene TRBV12-3 or TRBV12-4, with D possibly being TRBD1 (5 bases). The CDR3 contains 12 residues. V dropped 1 base and J dropped 7 bases, with 7 bases sitting between them. The CDR3 reads CASSLVGVGYTF. The CDR3 region has the DNA TGTGCCAGCAGTTTAGTAGGGGTTGGCTACACCTTC.

The chain is built from TRBV18 and TRBJ1-1; D call uncertain. CDR3 length: 14 amino acids. The germline V and J ends were trimmed by 0 bases and 3 bases, with 8 bases remaining between them. Germline values: CDR1 KGHSH, CDR2 LQKENI. The CDR3 reads CASSPPLMDTEAFF. CDR3 coding DNA: TGTGCCAGCTCACCACCTCTAATGGACACTGAAGCTTTCTTT. The full variable domain, with the rest looked up from reference TRBV18 and TRBJ1-1, is NAGVMQNPRHLVRRRGQEARLRCSPMKGHSHVYWYRQLPEEGLKFMVYLQKENIIDESGMPKERFSAEFPKEGPSILRIQQVVRGDSAAYFCASSPPLMDTEAFFGQGTRLTVV.

The chain couples TRBV4-2 to TRBJ2-3; weak D call: TRBD2 (7 bases). V was cut by 0 bases and J by 1 base, with 14 bases left in between. Germline-derived CDR1 and CDR2 are LGHNA and YNFKEQ. The CDR3 spans 17 residues. CDR3 sequence: CASSQDGRGRGTDTQYF. In DNA, the CDR3 is TGTGCCAGCAGCCAAGATGGGCGGGGGCGGGGCACAGATACGCAGTATTTT.